A single sample is the source of the 29 T cell receptor beta chains below, sequenced in a study of CD8+CD57+ T cells in acquired aplastic anemia. Those patients picked for sequencing had displayed CD8+CD57+ cell expansion on flow cytometry. Genomic DNA, the template, was used for profiling of the TCR beta VDJ and CDR3. One entry per CDR3 protein, called by TCRdb with MiXCR from the reads. The table lists tens of thousands of distinct CDR3 sequences, roughly two thirds of them singletons. Source material: sorted CD4+, CD8+, or CD8+CD57+ T cells (not recorded which) from PBMCs. These receptors originate from a human donor with aplastic anemia.

CDR3 DNA sequence: TGTGCCATCAGCCAGGGACAGCCCTACGAGCAGTACTTC. Translating it yields CAISQGQPYEQYF. This chain links TRBV10-3 with TRBJ2-7; TRBD1 agrees at 7 bases. The ends lost 6 bases at V and 2 bases at J; junction bases unmatched: 4. The CDR3 consists of 13 residues. Germline lookup yields CDR1 ENHRY and CDR2 SYGVKD.

The rearrangement joins TRBV19 to TRBJ1-3, with unresolved D. Germline values: CDR1 LNHDA, CDR2 SQIVND (reference sequence). This CDR3 is 13 amino acids long. V was clipped by 5 bases and J by 2 bases, with 7 bases between them. CDR3 amino acids: CASSRLPGNTIYF. In DNA, the CDR3 is TGTGCCAGTAGTCGCCTGCCTGGAAACACCATATATTTT.

This clonotype was counted a single time. This rearrangement joins TRBV7-2 to TRBJ2-7; no reliable D call. Germline CDR1 reads SGHTA; CDR2 reads FQGNSA. Trimming removed 7 bases at V and 6 bases at J, with 19 bases between. The CDR3 runs 14 residues. The CDR3 DNA follows: TGTGCCAGCAACCTCGACACTGGGCCATTCGAGCAGTACTTC. Translation: CASNLDTGPFEQYF.

The genes are TRBV7-3 and TRBJ2-7; 9 bases agree with TRBD2. With V trimmed by 5 bases and J by 2 bases, 10 bases remained unmatched. CDR3 length equals 16 residues. CDR1 is SGHTA, CDR2 FQGTGA, per germline. This CDR3 is CASSPRASGTTYEQYF. For the CDR3, the DNA is TGTGCCAGCAGCCCAAGGGCTAGCGGGACCACCTACGAGCAGTACTTC.

The chain couples TRBV25-1 to TRBJ1-3, with D uncertain. This CDR3 spans 13 amino acids. The germline V gene encodes CDR1 MGHDK and CDR2 SYGVNS. Trimming removed 0 bases from V and 3 bases from J, with 3 bases in between. The CDR3 sequence: CASSEYVGNTIYF. Here the CDR3 DNA reads TGTGCCAGCAGTGAATACGTTGGAAACACCATATATTTT.

This clonotype was counted once. This chain links TRBV5-6 with TRBJ2-7, with 8 bases fitting TRBD1. Losses at the gene ends were 4 bases for V and 3 bases for J; bases not matched to a gene: 9. The CDR3 runs 15 residues. Germline assignment: CDR1 SGHDT and CDR2 YYEEEE. CDR3 DNA: TGTGCCAGCAGCGAGACAGGGGTCATGAACTACGAGCAGTACTTC. Encoded protein: CASSETGVMNYEQYF.

This clonotype was recorded many times. The rearrangement joins TRBV19 to TRBJ2-1, with TRBD2 matching over 13 bases. The V gene's germline CDR1 is LNHDA and CDR2 SQIVND (reference sequence). Germline trimming cut 3 bases from V and 7 bases from J; bases unmatched to any gene: 9. There are 17 residues in the CDR3. CDR3 in amino acids: CASSMAGLAGSPNEQFF. CDR3 sequence (DNA): TGTGCCAGTAGTATGGCGGGACTAGCGGGATCACCAAATGAGCAGTTCTTC.

This chain joins TRBV10-1 and TRBJ1-6, with 10 bases identical to TRBD1. The CDR3 contains 14 residues. In germline, CDR1 is WNHNN, CDR2 SYGVQD (reference sequence). V shed 8 bases, J shed 10 bases, and the junction held 8 bases outside the gene matches. CDR3 amino acids: CASPLGTGVSPLHF. The CDR3 coding sequence is TGCGCCAGCCCGTTAGGGACAGGGGTGTCACCCCTCCACTTT.

J is TRBJ1-6 and V is TRBV20-1; no reliable D call. From germline, CDR1 is DFQATT and CDR2 SNEGSKA (reference sequence). Trimming cost V 6 bases and J 9 bases, with 12 bases left between them. This CDR3 comprises 12 residues. This chain's CDR3 is CSAAVGSSPLHF. CDR3 bases: TGCAGTGCGGCAGTTGGATCTTCACCCCTCCACTTT.

This clonotype showed up just once. The chain carries TRBV20-1 and TRBJ1-3, with D unclear. The CDR3 has 14 residues. Looked up from germline, CDR1 is DFQATT and CDR2 is SNEGSKA (reference sequence). Trimming shortened V by 0 bases and J by 4 bases, and 10 bases separated the two germline ends. CDR3 sequence: CSARDPNAGNTIYF. The CDR3 DNA is TGCAGTGCTAGAGACCCCAACGCCGGAAACACCATATATTTT.

This chain uses TRBV20-1 with TRBJ2-1, with 12 bases matching TRBD1. V was pared by 6 bases and J by 5 bases, with 5 bases of the junction left unmatched. Germline V gives CDR1 DFQATT, CDR2 SNEGSKA (reference sequence). This CDR3 has 14 residues. CDR3 DNA sequence: TGCAGTGCCACGGGGACAGGGGGCCACAATGAGCAGTTCTTC. Encoded protein: CSATGTGGHNEQFF.

With respect to this clonotype: Compared with germline, one end of the junction differs, possibly owing to a read error. The V gene is TRBV7-6, the J gene TRBJ2-7; D ambiguous. Per the germline V gene, CDR1 is SGHVS and CDR2 is FNYEAQ. CDR3 length equals 14 residues. The DNA for the CDR3 is TGTGCCAGCAGCTCCTCTGCCATGACCTACGGGCAGTACTTC. Its translation is CASSSSAMTYGQYF.

This clonotype is termed medium-sized. CDR3 protein: CASSGGWDTDTQYF. As DNA, the CDR3 is TGTGCCAGTTCGGGAGGATGGGACACAGATACGCAGTATTTT. The chain employs TRBV19 and TRBJ2-3; 7 bases line up with TRBD2. This CDR3 spans 14 amino acids. Trimming at V came to 8 bases and at J to 2 bases, leaving 7 bases not matched to a gene. Germline CDR1 reads LNHDA; CDR2 reads SQIVND (reference sequence).

As DNA, the CDR3 is TGCAGTGCTAGGGCCGGGACAGGGGACACTGAAGCTTTCTTT. Protein sequence: CSARAGTGDTEAFF. J is TRBJ1-1 and V is TRBV20-1, with TRBD1 matching over 10 bases. Trimming took 3 bases from V and 3 from J; bases not matched to a gene: 4. The CDR3 has 14 amino acids. Germline V lookup: CDR1 DFQATT, CDR2 SNEGSKA (reference sequence).

This clonotype was seen only a few times. The chain joins TRBV29-1 to TRBJ1-1; the D is unclear. V gave up 7 bases and J gave up 1 base, with 13 bases separating them. This CDR3 comprises 13 residues. Germline V lookup: CDR1 SQVTM, CDR2 ANQGSEA. CDR3 nucleotides: TGCAGCGACTCGACGGGAGAGAACACTGAAGCTTTCTTT. This codes for CSDSTGENTEAFF.

The chain combines TRBV7-9 with TRBJ1-5, with D uncertain. Germline V lookup: CDR1 SEHNR, CDR2 FQNEAQ (reference sequence). Trimming removed 5 bases from V and 5 bases from J, with 10 bases in between. CDR3 length: 13 residues. The CDR3 DNA follows: TGTGCCAGCAGCCGTACAGCGGATCAGCCCCAGCATTTT. It yields the protein CASSRTADQPQHF. The full variable domain, rest sourced from reference TRBV7-9 and TRBJ1-5, is DTGVSQNPRHKITKRGQNVTFRCDPISEHNRLYWYRQTLGQGPEFLTYFQNEAQLEKSRLLSDRFSAERPKGSFSTLEIQRTEQGDSAMYLCASSRTADQPQHFGDGTRLSIL.

The chain employs TRBV20-1 and TRBJ2-5; D not resolved. Deletions cut 3 bases from V and 5 bases from J, with 7 bases between. In germline, CDR1 is DFQATT, CDR2 SNEGSKA (reference sequence). The CDR3 runs to 11 residues. CDR3 amino acids: CSASRWETQYF. The CDR3 DNA follows: TGCAGTGCTAGCCGATGGGAGACCCAGTACTTC.

The chain joins TRBV10-2 to TRBJ1-4; maybe TRBD1 (6 bases). The V gene lost 6 bases and the J gene lost 6 bases, with 14 bases spanning the gap. In germline, CDR1 is WSHSY, CDR2 SAAADI. The CDR3 sequence is 14 residues long. CDR3: CASSRTGTHEKLFF. In DNA, the CDR3 is TGCGCCAGCAGCCGCACCGGGACACATGAAAAACTGTTTTTT.

This chain joins TRBV7-6 and TRBJ2-2; 7 bases match TRBD2. The CDR3 runs 14 residues. V was pared by 5 bases and J by 7 bases, with 7 bases of the junction left unmatched. Looked up from germline, CDR1 is SGHVS and CDR2 is FNYEAQ. CDR3 protein: CASSRRQRDGELFF. Written as DNA, the CDR3 is TGTGCCAGCAGCCGGAGACAGCGGGACGGGGAGCTGTTTTTT.

V usage is TRBV2 and J usage is TRBJ2-7; TRBD2 aligns across 8 bases. The V and J ends lost 6 bases and 6 bases, in that order; junction bases with no gene match: 10. CDR3 length: 14 amino acids. Per germline, CDR1 SNHLY and CDR2 FYNNEI. CDR3 coding DNA: TGTGCCAGCAGGAAGGGACTAGGACAAGGCGAGCAGTACTTC. Amino acid sequence: CASRKGLGQGEQYF.

The V gene is TRBV10-2, the J gene TRBJ2-2; D unclear. Germline V gives CDR1 WSHSY, CDR2 SAAADI. This CDR3 contains 14 residues. The V gene lost 7 bases and the J gene lost 0 bases, with 9 bases spanning the gap. In DNA form, the CDR3 reads TGCGCCAGCAAGTTAAACCCGAACACCGGGGAGCTGTTTTTT. Protein product: CASKLNPNTGELFF.

The CDR3 spells CATASGANTGELFF. CDR3 sequence (DNA): TGTGCCACTGCATCAGGGGCGAACACCGGGGAGCTGTTTTTT. The chain recombines TRBV24-1 with TRBJ2-2, with D perhaps matching TRBD1 (6 bases). The CDR3 is 14 residues long. V was clipped by 10 bases and J by 0 bases, with 11 bases between them. Germline V gives CDR1 KGHDR, CDR2 SFDVKD.

The chain joins TRBV9 to TRBJ2-1; D call uncertain. The CDR3 has 16 residues. Trimming removed 3 bases at V and 3 bases at J, with 16 bases between. Germline assignment: CDR1 SGDLS and CDR2 YYNGEE. CDR3 nucleotide sequence: TGTGCCAGCAGCGGACCAGCGTCCCCCGGCTACAATGAGCAGTTCTTC. Protein sequence: CASSGPASPGYNEQFF. Using reference TRBV9 and TRBJ2-1 for the parts outside the CDR3, the full variable domain is DSGVTQTPKHLITATGQRVTLRCSPRSGDLSVYWYQQSLDQGLQFLIQYYNGEERAKGNILERFSAQQFPDLHSELNLSSLELGDSALYFCASSGPASPGYNEQFFGPGTRLTVL.

The chain combines TRBV20-1 with TRBJ2-7; 7 positions match TRBD2. Germline CDR1 and CDR2: DFQATT and SNEGSKA (reference sequence). The CDR3 spans 13 residues. Trimming took 5 bases from V and 6 from J; bases not matched to a gene: 10. The CDR3 DNA follows: TGCAGTGCTCGATCCGGGACTATGCGCGAGCAGTACTTC. Amino acid sequence: CSARSGTMREQYF.

The rearrangement joins TRBV9 to TRBJ2-5; D possibly uses TRBD1 or TRBD2 (5 bases each). V was pared by 3 bases and J by 0 bases, with 9 bases between. Germline CDR1 is SGDLS and CDR2 is YYNGEE. The CDR3 is made up of 14 amino acids. CDR3 sequence: CASSEGTNQETQYF. The CDR3 DNA reads TGTGCCAGCAGCGAAGGGACGAACCAAGAGACCCAGTACTTC.

The gene calls are TRBV7-2 and TRBJ2-7; 8 bases are shared with TRBD2. CDR3 length: 15 residues. After removal of 0 bases from V and 1 base from J, the junction contained 2 bases not matched to a gene. Germline loops: CDR1 SGHTA, CDR2 FQGNSA. CDR3 in amino acids: CASSLALAASYEQYF. The CDR3 DNA follows: TGTGCCAGCAGCTTAGCACTAGCGGCGTCCTACGAGCAGTACTTC.

V usage is TRBV5-1 and J usage is TRBJ2-2; 8 positions match TRBD1. CDR1 is SGHRS and CDR2 is YFSETQ in the germline V gene. The CDR3 consists of 15 residues. J lost 7 bases, V lost 3 bases, and 8 bases had no gene match. The CDR3 here is CASSYLTGEVGELFF. The CDR3 DNA reads as TGCGCCAGCAGCTATCTGACAGGGGAGGTCGGGGAGCTGTTTTTT.

The V and J genes are TRBV7-2 and TRBJ2-1; D gene ambiguous. This CDR3 is 12 amino acids long. Trimming took off 4 bases at V and 9 bases at J, with 10 bases between the two ends. Per the germline V gene, CDR1 is SGHTA and CDR2 is FQGNSA. CDR3 nucleotide sequence: TGTGCCAGCAGCTACCAGTTGGGTGAGCAGTTCTTC. It is translated as CASSYQLGEQFF.

A word on this clonotype: One end of the junction fails to match germline, which may point to a read error. V gene TRBV10-3 combines with J gene TRBJ1-6, with D uncertain. Germline V gives CDR1 ENHRY, CDR2 SYGVKD. The CDR3 length is 13 residues. The CDR3 DNA is TGTGCCAACAGTATGGATCAGAATTCACCCCTCCACTTT. This sequence encodes CANSMDQNSPLHF.